Below are 21 T cell receptor beta chains sequenced from a single sample in a study of HIV-infected patients and healthy controls. Follow-up blood was drawn about 14 weeks, roughly three months, after antiretroviral therapy began. Whole blood was used without fractionation, so all unsorted peripheral T cells were included. Alpha and beta constant-region primers primed reverse transcription of approximately 0.55 ug RNA. Separate chain-specific third strand synthesis with multiplexing indices produced the alpha and beta libraries. Each CDR3 protein gets one entry after TCRdb re-called the 5' RACE reads with MiXCR. This table holds around 5,000 distinct CDR3 sequences, 20% to 25% found once. Here the sequenced sample was blood, taken during antiretroviral therapy. The receptors derive from an adult with HIV infection.

This clonotype is medium-sized within its sample. The chain recombines TRBV4-1 with TRBJ2-1, with D unclear. Trimming left V 5 bases short and J 12 bases short, with 11 bases between. This CDR3 region has 11 residues. In germline, CDR1 is MGHRA, CDR2 YSYEKL. In DNA, the CDR3 is TGCGCCAGCAGCTTAGACGGACCGCAGTTCTTC. As protein: CASSLDGPQFF.

Notes on this clonotype: A read error may be the cause here, since a much bigger clone is one base away. CDR3 nucleotide sequence: TGTGCCAGCAGTTTTGGATCGGGGTCTCGCGAAAAACTGTTTTTT. It translates to CASSFGSGSREKLFF. The V call is TRBV12-3 or TRBV12-4, the J call TRBJ1-4; D gene unclear. Trimming stripped 3 bases from V and 8 bases from J, with 16 bases between. CDR3 length: 15 residues.

With respect to this clonotype: A much larger clone sits a single nucleotide away, making a read error possible. The chain is built from TRBV29-1 and TRBJ1-1; D is perhaps TRBD1 (5 bases). V lost 8 bases, J lost 4 bases, and 20 bases lay in between. CDR1 is SQVTM and CDR2 is ANQGSEA in the germline V gene. The CDR3 length is 14 residues. CDR3 in DNA: TGCAGCTCTGGCTGGGACCTCGGGGGCACTGAAGCTTTCTTT. Translating it yields CSSGWDLGGTEAFF.

This clonotype is medium-sized in the sample. The rearrangement links TRBV7-2 to TRBJ2-3; TRBD1 aligns across 7 bases. The germline gives CDR1 SGHTA, CDR2 FQGNSA. This CDR3 comprises 13 residues. Trimming removed 5 bases from V and 3 bases from J; junction bases left unmatched: 2. The CDR3 nucleotides read TGTGCCAGCAGCGCAGGGGGAACAGATACGCAGTATTTT. Residues: CASSAGGTDTQYF.

There are a few counts of this clonotype. The chain joins TRBV24-1 to TRBJ1-5; possible D gene TRBD1, 5 bases. The V gene lost 8 bases and the J gene lost 6 bases, with 28 bases spanning the gap. The CDR3 totals 18 residues. Germline V gene sequence: CDR1 KGHDR, CDR2 SFDVKD. The CDR3 is CATTGPDLGEMASQPQHF. CDR3 nucleotides: TGTGCCACCACCGGACCTGATTTAGGGGAGATGGCCAGTCAGCCCCAGCATTTT.

This clonotype is medium-sized (0.01 to 0.1%). The chain couples TRBV14 to TRBJ2-5; possibly TRBD1 or TRBD2 for D (5 bases each). This CDR3 region has 16 residues. Deletions cut 3 bases from V and 5 bases from J, with 19 bases between. Germline V gene data show CDR1 as SGHDN and CDR2 as FVKESK. In nucleotides, the CDR3 is TGTGCCAGCAGCCAGAACGAGTTAAACTGGGGGGAGACCCAGTACTTC. Protein: CASSQNELNWGETQYF.

This clonotype has a count of ten or more. As DNA, the CDR3 is TGTGCCAGCAGTTCATCGGGACTAGAACCCTTGCAGTATTTT. Translation: CASSSSGLEPLQYF. V gene TRBV6-2 or TRBV6-3 combines with J gene TRBJ2-3; 8 bases are a match to TRBD2. Germline loops: CDR1 MNHEY, CDR2 SVGEGT. Trimming removed 4 bases from V and 11 bases from J; junction bases left unmatched: 11. The CDR3 is made up of 14 amino acids.

This clonotype was observed many times. The rearrangement uses TRBV5-1 and TRBJ2-1; 8 bases line up with TRBD1. The CDR3 has 17 amino acids. V shed 3 bases, J shed 6 bases, and the junction held 14 bases outside the gene matches. Germline loops: CDR1 SGHRS, CDR2 YFSETQ. CDR3 region: CASSSGQGRISGNEQFF. The CDR3 DNA reads as TGCGCCAGCAGCTCAGGACAGGGCCGAATTTCCGGCAATGAGCAGTTCTTC.

Within the sample, this clonotype is medium-sized. The chain joins TRBV6-1 to TRBJ1-1; 8 nucleotides match TRBD1. Germline trimming cut 6 bases from V and 0 bases from J; bases unmatched to any gene: 6. Per germline, CDR1 MNHNS and CDR2 SASEGT. The CDR3 is made up of 15 amino acids. DNA for the CDR3: TGTGCCAGCAGGGGGGACAGGAGTTTGAACACTGAAGCTTTCTTT. Amino acids: CASRGDRSLNTEAFF.

Only a few counts were recorded for this clonotype. V gene TRBV18 combines with J gene TRBJ2-3; D is perhaps TRBD1 (6 bases). The CDR3 is made up of 13 amino acids. The V gene's germline CDR1 is KGHSH and CDR2 LQKENI. The V and J ends lost 3 bases and 4 bases respectively, with 8 bases between them. CDR3 DNA sequence: TGTGCCAGCTCACCGACAGGCCCAGATACGCAGTATTTT. Amino acids: CASSPTGPDTQYF.

By proportion, this clonotype is medium-sized. The chain employs TRBV20-1 and TRBJ2-7; tentative D call: TRBD2 (6 bases). This CDR3 region has 12 residues. Germline V gene lookup returns CDR1 DFQATT and CDR2 SNEGSKA (reference sequence). Deletions cut 8 bases from V and 3 bases from J, with 14 bases between. The CDR3 loop is CSPLRGFYEQYF. CDR3 DNA sequence: TGCAGTCCCCTCCGGGGGTTCTACGAGCAGTACTTC.

About this clonotype: A much larger clone lies a single base off, so this may be a read error. V usage is TRBV6-4 and J usage is TRBJ1-5, with D possibly matching TRBD1 (6 bases). The germline V gene encodes CDR1 MRHNA and CDR2 SNTAGT. This CDR3 has 15 amino acids. The CDR3 nucleotides are TGTGCCAGCAGTCCCGGGACACATAGCAATCAGCCCAAGCATTTT. Protein sequence: CASSPGTHSNQPKHF.

In its sample, this clonotype ranks as medium-sized (0.01 to 0.1%). The genes are TRBV12-3 or TRBV12-4 and TRBJ2-3, with D uncertain. This CDR3 is built from 15 residues. Trimming shortened V by 7 bases and J by 0 bases, and 14 bases separated the two germline ends. The CDR3 is CASNPRIPSTDTQYF. CDR3 DNA sequence: TGTGCCAGCAATCCGAGGATCCCCAGCACAGATACGCAGTATTTT.

By sample fraction, this clonotype is medium-sized (0.01 to 0.1%). The rearrangement uses TRBV7-9 and TRBJ1-6, with TRBD1 as a possible D gene (5 bases). With 5 bases removed from V and 7 bases from J, the gap between germline ends came to 18 bases. CDR3 length: 16 residues. In germline, CDR1 is SEHNR, CDR2 FQNEAQ (reference sequence). For the CDR3, the DNA is TGTGCCAGCAGCCATGCGGCAGGGAGACCAAATTCACCCCTCCACTTT. Protein sequence: CASSHAAGRPNSPLHF.

On this clonotype itself: A much larger clone sits a single nucleotide away, making a read error possible. Since the CDR3 does not end with the conserved phenylalanine or tryptophan, this likely comes from a read error. This chain uses TRBV29-1 with TRBJ1-1; 7 bases line up with TRBD1. The J segment lost 4 bases and the V segment lost 4 bases, leaving 3 bases of the junction unmatched. This CDR3 is 12 amino acids long. Per the germline V gene, CDR1 is SQVTM and CDR2 is ANQGSEA. CDR3 amino acids: CSVGSGGTEAFL. For the CDR3, the DNA is TGCAGCGTTGGCTCAGGGGGCACTGAAGCTTTCCTT.

This clonotype was observed many times. The chain has TRBV5-6 and TRBJ2-3, with D maybe TRBD1 (5 bases). Germline CDR1 SGHDT, CDR2 YYEEEE. The CDR3 has 14 amino acids. V was trimmed by 4 bases and J by 2 bases, leaving 11 bases between them. The CDR3 reads CASSPSDTTDTQYF. CDR3 DNA sequence: TGTGCCAGCAGCCCTTCGGACACCACAGATACGCAGTATTTT.

This clonotype has just a few counts. V gene TRBV3-1 combines with J gene TRBJ1-6; possible D gene TRBD1, 6 bases. CDR3 length: 16 amino acids. In germline, CDR1 is LGHDT, CDR2 YNNKEL (reference sequence). V lost 4 bases to trimming and J lost 5 bases, with 15 bases between them. CDR3 DNA sequence: TGTGCCAGCAGCCCAAGCAGGGGTTACGATAATTCACCCCTCCACTTT. Translation: CASSPSRGYDNSPLHF.

This clonotype is medium-sized in the sample. The chain joins TRBV7-6 to TRBJ2-2, with unresolved D. The germline CDR1 and CDR2 sequences are SGHVS and FNYEAQ. This CDR3 is 14 amino acids long. Trimming shortened V by 1 base and J by 1 base, and 4 bases separated the two germline ends. The CDR3 loop reads CASSLVRNTGELFF. CDR3 sequence (DNA): TGTGCCAGCAGCTTAGTTAGGAACACCGGGGAGCTGTTTTTT.

This clonotype is judged medium-sized. The chain employs TRBV19 and TRBJ2-3, with D possibly TRBD2 on 6 matching bases. Trimming shortened V by 2 bases and J by 2 bases, and 11 bases separated the two germline ends. Germline V lookup: CDR1 LNHDA, CDR2 SQIVND (reference sequence). There are 15 residues in the CDR3. CDR3 region: CASSISGLNTDTQYF. The CDR3 DNA follows: TGTGCCAGTAGTATATCGGGACTTAACACAGATACGCAGTATTTT.

Note on this clonotype: A clone one base away is much larger, so this may be a read error. This chain joins TRBV6-5 and TRBJ2-5, with D possibly being TRBD1 or TRBD2 (5 bases each). The V gene's germline CDR1 is MNHEY and CDR2 SVGAGI. The CDR3 is 15 amino acids. CDR3 bases: TGTGCCAGCAGTTACTCGAAGGCAGGGAGAGAGACCAAGTACTTC. Its protein product is CASSYSKAGRETKYF.

The rearrangement joins TRBV24-1 to TRBJ2-3, with a possible D match to TRBD1 (6 bases). Looked up from germline, CDR1 is KGHDR and CDR2 is SFDVKD. The length of the CDR3 is 14 residues. V dropped 4 bases and J dropped 4 bases, with 11 bases sitting between them. CDR3: CATSDARGSDTQYF. DNA of the CDR3: TGTGCCACCAGTGACGCCAGGGGTTCAGATACGCAGTATTTT.